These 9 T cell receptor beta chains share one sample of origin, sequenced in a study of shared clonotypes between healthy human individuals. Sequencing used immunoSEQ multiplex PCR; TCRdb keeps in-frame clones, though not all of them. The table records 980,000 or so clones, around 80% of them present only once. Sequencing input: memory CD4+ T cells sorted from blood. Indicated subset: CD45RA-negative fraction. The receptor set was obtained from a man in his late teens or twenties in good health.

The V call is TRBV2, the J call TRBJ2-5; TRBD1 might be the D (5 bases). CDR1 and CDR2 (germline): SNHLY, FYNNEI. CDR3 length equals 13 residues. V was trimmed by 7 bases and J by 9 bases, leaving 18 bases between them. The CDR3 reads CASIRDAGMAQYF. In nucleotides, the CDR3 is TGTGCCAGCATTAGAGACGCAGGGATGGCCCAGTACTTC.

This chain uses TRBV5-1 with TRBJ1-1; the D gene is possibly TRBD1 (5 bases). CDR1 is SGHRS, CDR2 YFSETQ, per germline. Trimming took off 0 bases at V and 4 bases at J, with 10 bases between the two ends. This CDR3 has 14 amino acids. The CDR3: CASSLEGYGTEAFF. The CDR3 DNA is TGCGCCAGCAGCTTGGAGGGGTATGGCACTGAAGCTTTCTTT.

CDR3 sequence: CASSLGAVSILSPLHF. CDR3 nucleotide sequence: TGTGCCAGCAGTTTAGGGGCGGTTAGTATTCTTTCACCCCTCCACTTT. The chain links TRBV27 to TRBJ1-6, with D maybe TRBD1 (5 bases). The CDR3 runs to 16 residues. V lost 2 bases and J lost 9, with 17 bases in between. Germline lookup yields CDR1 MNHEY and CDR2 SMNVEV (reference sequence).

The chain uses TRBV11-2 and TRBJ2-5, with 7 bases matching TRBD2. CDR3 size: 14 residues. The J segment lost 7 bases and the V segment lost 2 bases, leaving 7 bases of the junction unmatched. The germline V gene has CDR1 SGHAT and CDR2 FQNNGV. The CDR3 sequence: CASSLFQREGTQYF. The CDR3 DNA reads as TGTGCCAGCAGCTTATTTCAGCGGGAAGGGACCCAGTACTTC.

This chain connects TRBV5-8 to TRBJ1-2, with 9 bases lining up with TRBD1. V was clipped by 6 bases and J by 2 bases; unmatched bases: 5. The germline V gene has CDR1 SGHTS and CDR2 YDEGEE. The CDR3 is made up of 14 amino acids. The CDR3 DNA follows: TGTGCCAGCACCCCGGGACAGGGAAACTATGGCTACACCTTC. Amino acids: CASTPGQGNYGYTF.

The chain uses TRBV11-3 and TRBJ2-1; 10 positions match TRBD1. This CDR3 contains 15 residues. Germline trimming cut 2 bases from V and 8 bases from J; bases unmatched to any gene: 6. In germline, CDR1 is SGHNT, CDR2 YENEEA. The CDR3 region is CASSLRQGARDEQFF. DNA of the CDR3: TGTGCCAGCAGCTTACGACAGGGGGCGCGTGATGAGCAGTTCTTC.

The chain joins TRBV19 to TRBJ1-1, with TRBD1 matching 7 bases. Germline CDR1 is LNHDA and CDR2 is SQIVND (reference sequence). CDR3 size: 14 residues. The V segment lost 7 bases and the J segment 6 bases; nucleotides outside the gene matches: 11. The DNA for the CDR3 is TGTGCCAGTACCCGACAGGGTCGCGGCCCTGAAGCTTTCTTT. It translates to CASTRQGRGPEAFF.

As DNA, the CDR3 is TGTGCCAGCAGTTACTCGAGGGGGACCCAGTACTTC. This sequence encodes CASSYSRGTQYF. The rearrangement joins TRBV6-6 to TRBJ2-5; D might be TRBD1 or TRBD2, each matching 5 bases. Germline CDR1 and CDR2: MNHNY and SVGAGI (reference sequence). CDR3 length: 12 residues. V lost 0 bases to trimming and J lost 7 bases, with 6 bases between them.

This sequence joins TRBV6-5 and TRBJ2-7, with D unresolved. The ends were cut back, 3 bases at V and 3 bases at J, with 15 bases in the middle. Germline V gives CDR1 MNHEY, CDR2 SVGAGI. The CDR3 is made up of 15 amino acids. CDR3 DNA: TGTGCCAGCAGTTATTCCCCCCTACAAAGCTACGAGCAGTACTTC. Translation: CASSYSPLQSYEQYF.